What follows describes a single TCR beta chain. This record comes from a study of blood T cell repertoires in COVID-19. About the study: Spain, Italy and the United States supplied samples that represented acute and convalescent COVID-19.

How the authors handled the data: Reference gene primer amplification gave estimated nucleated cell counts. The table came from immunoSEQ multiplex PCR; TCRdb's copy has only in-frame clones and leaves some out. The V and J calls and clone size are taken from that table; D and trimming were inferred from the DNA. Seen here are about 260,000 clones, 75% to 90% observed once, and the top ten hold about 1.4%. CDR3 length equals 14 residues. V was trimmed by 4 bases and J by 2 bases, leaving 11 bases between them. Germline V gives CDR1 SGHRS, CDR2 YFSETQ. Sequenced material: peripheral blood. This chain joins TRBV5-1 and TRBJ2-3; the D is unclear. This sequence was found in a woman between 40 and 55 years old who had recovered from COVID-19. The CDR3, as DNA: TGCGCCAGCAGCCCCCCTGGAGCCACAGATACGCAGTATTTT. Protein product: CASSPPGATDTQYF.